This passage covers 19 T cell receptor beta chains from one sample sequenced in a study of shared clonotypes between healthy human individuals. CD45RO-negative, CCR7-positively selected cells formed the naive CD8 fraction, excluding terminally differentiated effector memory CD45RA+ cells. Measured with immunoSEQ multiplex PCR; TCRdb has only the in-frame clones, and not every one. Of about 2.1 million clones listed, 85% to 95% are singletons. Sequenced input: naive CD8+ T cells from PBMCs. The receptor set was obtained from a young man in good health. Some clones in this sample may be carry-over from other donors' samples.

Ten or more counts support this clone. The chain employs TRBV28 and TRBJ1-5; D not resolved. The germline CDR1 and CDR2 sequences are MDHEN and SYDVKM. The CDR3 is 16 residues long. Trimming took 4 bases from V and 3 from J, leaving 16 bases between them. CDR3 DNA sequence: TGTGCCAGCAGTTACGGAACGCACAGTTTCAATCAGCCCCAGCATTTT. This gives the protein CASSYGTHSFNQPQHF.

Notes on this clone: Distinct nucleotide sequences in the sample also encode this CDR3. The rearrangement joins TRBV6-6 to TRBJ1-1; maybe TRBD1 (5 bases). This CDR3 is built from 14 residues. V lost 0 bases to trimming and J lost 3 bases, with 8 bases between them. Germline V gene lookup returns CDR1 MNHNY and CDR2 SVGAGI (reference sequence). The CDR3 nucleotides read TGTGCCAGCAGTTACTCGTGGGGGGACACTGAAGCTTTCTTT. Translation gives CASSYSWGDTEAFF.

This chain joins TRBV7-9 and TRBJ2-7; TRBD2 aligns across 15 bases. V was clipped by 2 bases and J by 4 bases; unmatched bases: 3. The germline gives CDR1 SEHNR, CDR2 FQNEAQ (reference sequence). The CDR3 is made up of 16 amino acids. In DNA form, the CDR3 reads TGTGCCAGCAGCTTATCCGGGACTAGCGGGAGGTACGAGCAGTACTTC. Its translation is CASSLSGTSGRYEQYF.

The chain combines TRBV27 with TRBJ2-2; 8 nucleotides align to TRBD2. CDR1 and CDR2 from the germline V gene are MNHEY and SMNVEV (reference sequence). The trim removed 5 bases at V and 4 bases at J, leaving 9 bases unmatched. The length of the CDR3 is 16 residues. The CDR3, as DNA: TGTGCCAGCAGTCCCCCACTAGCGGCGGTCACCGGGGAGCTGTTTTTT. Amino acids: CASSPPLAAVTGELFF.

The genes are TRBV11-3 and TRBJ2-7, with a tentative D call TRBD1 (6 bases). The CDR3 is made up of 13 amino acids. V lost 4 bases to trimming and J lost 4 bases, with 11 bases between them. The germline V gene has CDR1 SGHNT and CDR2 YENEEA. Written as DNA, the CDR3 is TGTGCCAGCAGCTGGGGGCACACATACGAGCAGTACTTC. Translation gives CASSWGHTYEQYF. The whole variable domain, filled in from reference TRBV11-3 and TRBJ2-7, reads EAGVVQSPRYKIIEKKQPVAFWCNPISGHNTLYWYLQNLGQGPELLIRYENEEAVDDSQLPKDRFSAERLKGVDSTLKIQPAELGDSAVYLCASSWGHTYEQYFGPGTRLTVT.

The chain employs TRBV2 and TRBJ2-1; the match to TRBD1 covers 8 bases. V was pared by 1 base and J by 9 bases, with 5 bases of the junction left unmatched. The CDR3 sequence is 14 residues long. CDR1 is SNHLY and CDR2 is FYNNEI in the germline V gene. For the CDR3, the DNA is TGTGCCAGCAGTGAAGTCCACAGGGGGGCTGAGCAGTTCTTC. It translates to CASSEVHRGAEQFF.

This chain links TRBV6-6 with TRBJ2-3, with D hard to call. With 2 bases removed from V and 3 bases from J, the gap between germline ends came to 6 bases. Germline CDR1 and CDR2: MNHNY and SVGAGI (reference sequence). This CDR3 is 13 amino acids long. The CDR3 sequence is CASSYARTDTQYF. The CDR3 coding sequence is TGTGCCAGCAGTTACGCCAGAACAGATACGCAGTATTTT.

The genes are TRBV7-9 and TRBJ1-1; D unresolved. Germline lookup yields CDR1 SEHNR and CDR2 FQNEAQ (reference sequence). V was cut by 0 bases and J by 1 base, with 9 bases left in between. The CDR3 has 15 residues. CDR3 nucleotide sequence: TGTGCCAGCAGCTTAGCGAGAGGGAGGAACACTGAAGCTTTCTTT. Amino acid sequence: CASSLARGRNTEAFF.

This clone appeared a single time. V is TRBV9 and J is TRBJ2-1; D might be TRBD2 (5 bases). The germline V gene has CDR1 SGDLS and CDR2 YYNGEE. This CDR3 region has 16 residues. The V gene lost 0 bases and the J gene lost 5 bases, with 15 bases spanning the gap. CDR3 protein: CASSVGFFGGHNEQFF. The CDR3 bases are TGTGCCAGCAGCGTAGGTTTCTTCGGCGGGCACAATGAGCAGTTCTTC.

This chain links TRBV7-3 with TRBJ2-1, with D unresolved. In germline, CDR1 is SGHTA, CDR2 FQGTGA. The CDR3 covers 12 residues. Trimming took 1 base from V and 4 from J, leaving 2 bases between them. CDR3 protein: CASSLNYNEQFF. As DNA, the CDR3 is TGTGCCAGCAGCTTAAATTACAATGAGCAGTTCTTC.

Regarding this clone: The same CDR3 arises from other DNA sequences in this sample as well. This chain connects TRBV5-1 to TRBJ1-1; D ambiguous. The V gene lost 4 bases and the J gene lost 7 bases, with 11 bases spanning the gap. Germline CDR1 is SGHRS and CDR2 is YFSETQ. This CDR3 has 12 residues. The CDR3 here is CASSPGGGEAFF. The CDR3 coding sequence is TGCGCCAGCAGCCCGGGCGGTGGTGAAGCTTTCTTT.

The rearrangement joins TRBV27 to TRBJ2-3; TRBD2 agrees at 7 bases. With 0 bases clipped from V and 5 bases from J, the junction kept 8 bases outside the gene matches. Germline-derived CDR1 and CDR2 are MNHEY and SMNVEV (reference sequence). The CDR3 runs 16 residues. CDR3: CASSLSAGAFEDTQYF. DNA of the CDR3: TGTGCCAGCAGTTTATCGGCGGGAGCGTTCGAAGATACGCAGTATTTT.

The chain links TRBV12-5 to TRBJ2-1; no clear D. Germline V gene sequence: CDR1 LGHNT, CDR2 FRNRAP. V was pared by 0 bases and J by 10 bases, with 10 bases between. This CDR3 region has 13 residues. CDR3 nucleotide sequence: TGTGCTAGTGGTTTGGTACTGACTGGAGAGCAGTTCTTC. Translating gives CASGLVLTGEQFF.

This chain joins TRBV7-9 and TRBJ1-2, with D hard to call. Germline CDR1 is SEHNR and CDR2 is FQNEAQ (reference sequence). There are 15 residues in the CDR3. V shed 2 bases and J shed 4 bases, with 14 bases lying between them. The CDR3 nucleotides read TGTGCCAGCAGCTTACCGTCTTCCCGCCTCTATGGCTACACCTTC. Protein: CASSLPSSRLYGYTF.

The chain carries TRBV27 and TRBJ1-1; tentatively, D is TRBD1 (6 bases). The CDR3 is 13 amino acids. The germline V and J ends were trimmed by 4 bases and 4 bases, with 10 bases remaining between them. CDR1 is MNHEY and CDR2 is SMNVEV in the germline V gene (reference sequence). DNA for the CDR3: TGTGCCAGCAGTTACAGGGAATCCACTGAAGCTTTCTTT. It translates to CASSYRESTEAFF.

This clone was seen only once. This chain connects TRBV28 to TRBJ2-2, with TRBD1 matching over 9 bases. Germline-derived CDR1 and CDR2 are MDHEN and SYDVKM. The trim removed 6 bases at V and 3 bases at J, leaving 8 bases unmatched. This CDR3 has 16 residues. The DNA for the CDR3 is TGTGCCAGCAGCCCAACCGGGACAGGGCACACCGGGGAGCTGTTTTTT. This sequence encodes CASSPTGTGHTGELFF. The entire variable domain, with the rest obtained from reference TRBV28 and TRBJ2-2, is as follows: DVKVTQSSRYLVKRTGEKVFLECVQDMDHENMFWYRQDPGLGLRLIYFSYDVKMKEKGDIPEGYSVSREKKERFSLILESASTNQTSMYLCASSPTGTGHTGELFFGEGSRLTVL.

The CDR3 protein is CASRGGANYGYTF. Here the CDR3 DNA reads TGTGCCAGCAGAGGGGGAGCTAACTATGGCTACACCTTC. The chain has TRBV27 and TRBJ1-2; possible D gene TRBD1, 6 bases. CDR3 size: 13 residues. Germline CDR1 MNHEY, CDR2 SMNVEV (reference sequence). Trimming shortened V by 6 bases and J by 0 bases, and 8 bases separated the two germline ends.

The CDR3 reads CASSFKNSGRPYEQYF. The CDR3 DNA reads as TGTGCCAGCAGTTTCAAGAATAGCGGGAGGCCCTACGAGCAGTACTTC. The chain joins TRBV27 to TRBJ2-7, with 10 nucleotides matching TRBD2. Germline V gene lookup returns CDR1 MNHEY and CDR2 SMNVEV (reference sequence). This CDR3 comprises 16 residues. The V segment lost 3 bases and the J segment 2 bases; nucleotides outside the gene matches: 7.

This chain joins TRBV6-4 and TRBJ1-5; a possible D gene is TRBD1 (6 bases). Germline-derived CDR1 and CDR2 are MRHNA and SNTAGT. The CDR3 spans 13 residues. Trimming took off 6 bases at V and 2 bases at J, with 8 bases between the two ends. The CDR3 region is CASRYRGNQPQHF. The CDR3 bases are TGTGCCAGCAGGTACAGGGGCAATCAGCCCCAGCATTTT.